What follows are 22 T cell receptor beta chains derived from one specimen sequenced in a study of shared T cell receptors in the human thymus. Profiling relied on immunoSEQ multiplex PCR, and the TCRdb table lists in-frame clones only, not all of them. This table holds approximately 580,000 clones, more than 75% found once. These data were likewise used in another study, on human thymus T cells.

The sample consisted of thymocytes. These receptors were collected from a boy in the first two years of life with a congenital heart defect.

The J gene is TRBJ2-7, the V gene TRBV7-8; D may be TRBD2 (6 bases). The CDR3 loop spans 14 amino acids. Trimming took 1 base from V and 3 from J, leaving 10 bases between them. Germline V gene lookup returns CDR1 SGHVS and CDR2 FQNEAQ. The CDR3 loop is CASSLGREGYEQYF. The CDR3 nucleotides read TGTGCCAGCAGCTTAGGGCGGGAAGGCTACGAGCAGTACTTC.

This clone showed up just once. The genes are TRBV7-2 and TRBJ2-7; TRBD2 matches at 13 bases. With V trimmed by 7 bases and J by 5 bases, 17 bases remained unmatched. This CDR3 region has 18 residues. The germline CDR1 and CDR2 sequences are SGHTA and FQGNSA. The CDR3 bases are TGTGCCAGCATCAACACCAATAAGACTAGCGGGAGGCCCCACGAGCAGTACTTC. This translates into CASINTNKTSGRPHEQYF. Filled out from reference TRBV7-2 and TRBJ2-7, the complete variable domain reads GAGVSQSPSNKVTEKGKDVELRCDPISGHTALYWYRQSLGQGLEFLIYFQGNSAPDKSGLPSDRFSAERTGGSVSTLTIQRTQQEDSAVYLCASINTNKTSGRPHEQYFGPGTRLTVT.

This clone occurred a few times. V and J are TRBV19 and TRBJ1-2; D not resolved. The V and J ends lost 6 bases and 8 bases respectively, with 13 bases between them. The CDR3 runs 12 residues. CDR1 and CDR2 (germline): LNHDA, SQIVND (reference sequence). CDR3 nucleotides: TGTGCCAGTAGAAGCACCCGAAGCGGCTACACCTTC. Translation: CASRSTRSGYTF.

This chain connects TRBV29-1 to TRBJ2-7, with D tentatively TRBD2 (6 bases). This CDR3 is built from 17 residues. Germline assignment: CDR1 SQVTM and CDR2 ANQGSEA. V lost 5 bases and J 0 bases, leaving 23 bases between the germline ends. The CDR3 DNA sequence: TGCAGCGTTTCATACCCAAGAGGAGCGGGCAACTCCTACGAGCAGTACTTC. Amino acid sequence: CSVSYPRGAGNSYEQYF.

The V call is TRBV30, the J call TRBJ2-1; TRBD2 matches at 15 bases. Germline loops: CDR1 GTSNPN, CDR2 SVGIG (reference sequence). The J segment lost 0 bases and the V segment lost 3 bases, leaving 6 bases of the junction unmatched. The CDR3 contains 18 residues. Here the CDR3 reads CAWSPGLAGGPSYNEQFF. DNA for the CDR3: TGTGCCTGGAGCCCCGGACTAGCGGGAGGGCCCTCCTACAATGAGCAGTTCTTC.

CDR3 nucleotides: TGTGCCAGCAGCTCCCTGCGCCTAGGAAATGAAAAACTGTTTTTT. Residues: CASSSLRLGNEKLFF. The chain combines TRBV7-9 with TRBJ1-4; D is unresolved. Trimming took off 4 bases at V and 5 bases at J, with 14 bases between the two ends. This CDR3 spans 15 amino acids. Germline V CDR1 and CDR2: SEHNR, FQNEAQ (reference sequence).

The chain links TRBV9 to TRBJ2-7, with D unresolved. V lost 4 bases, J lost 1 base, and 9 bases lay in between. The length of the CDR3 is 13 residues. CDR1 and CDR2 from the germline V gene are SGDLS and YYNGEE. In nucleotides, the CDR3 is TGTGCCAGCAGCCGAAGCGAGTCCTACGAGCAGTACTTC. Residues: CASSRSESYEQYF.

This clone showed up just a few times. V and J are TRBV10-1 and TRBJ1-4; perhaps TRBD1 as D (6 bases). The CDR3 covers 14 residues. Trimming pared 6 bases from V and 5 bases from J, leaving 13 bases between. CDR1 WNHNN and CDR2 SYGVQD come from the germline V gene (reference sequence). The CDR3: CASRKKRGNEKLFF. Written as DNA, the CDR3 is TGCGCCAGCAGGAAAAAGAGGGGGAATGAAAAACTGTTTTTT.

This clone was seen only a few times. The V and J genes are TRBV7-8 and TRBJ1-5, with TRBD1 as a possible D gene (6 bases). This CDR3 comprises 16 residues. Germline CDR1 and CDR2: SGHVS and FQNEAQ. V was trimmed by 5 bases and J by 2 bases, leaving 16 bases between them. In nucleotides, the CDR3 is TGTGCCAGCAGCCCAAACAGGGCTTCCCGCAATCAGCCCCAGCATTTT. The encoded protein is CASSPNRASRNQPQHF.

The rearrangement links TRBV6-1 to TRBJ1-2; D ambiguous. This CDR3 spans 14 amino acids. The germline CDR1 and CDR2 sequences are MNHNS and SASEGT. Trimming cost V 6 bases and J 4 bases, with 15 bases left between them. CDR3 in DNA: TGTGCCAGCAGCCTCGGTCAGTCTAGCTATGGCTACACCTTC. Translated: CASSLGQSSYGYTF.

This sequence joins TRBV7-2 and TRBJ2-7; no reliable D call. Germline CDR1 SGHTA, CDR2 FQGNSA. V lost 5 bases and J 2 bases, leaving 19 bases between the germline ends. There are 16 residues in the CDR3. In nucleotides, the CDR3 is TGTGCCAGCAGCGTAGAGGTCAGGCATGATACCTACGAGCAGTACTTC. It encodes CASSVEVRHDTYEQYF.

Only a few counts were recorded for this clone. V gene TRBV4-3 combines with J gene TRBJ2-7; 14 nucleotides match TRBD2. The CDR3 covers 16 residues. Germline lookup yields CDR1 LGHNA and CDR2 YSLEER. V lost 1 base to trimming and J lost 5 bases; unmatched junction nucleotides: 4. The CDR3 DNA follows: TGCGCCAGCAGCCAAGGGACTAGCGGGAGGAGCCACGAGCAGTACTTC. As protein: CASSQGTSGRSHEQYF.

The chain combines TRBV6-5 with TRBJ2-5, with D possibly matching TRBD2 (5 bases). CDR3 length: 14 amino acids. Germline lookup yields CDR1 MNHEY and CDR2 SVGAGI. Trimming shortened V by 5 bases and J by 4 bases, and 14 bases separated the two germline ends. The CDR3 here is CASSAREPRETQYF. Written as DNA, the CDR3 is TGTGCCAGCAGTGCCCGGGAACCCCGAGAGACCCAGTACTTC.

The chain couples TRBV28 to TRBJ2-7, with 12 bases matching TRBD2. V was clipped by 5 bases and J by 4 bases; unmatched bases: 6. This CDR3 contains 15 residues. CDR1 and CDR2 (germline): MDHEN, SYDVKM. This CDR3 reads CASSHRLAGAYEQYF. Written as DNA, the CDR3 is TGTGCCAGCAGTCATAGACTAGCGGGGGCGTACGAGCAGTACTTC.

The chain joins TRBV6-1 to TRBJ1-5; unclear D gene. The germline CDR1 and CDR2 sequences are MNHNS and SASEGT. The CDR3 sequence is 13 residues long. V lost 1 base and J lost 6, with 7 bases in between. For the CDR3, the DNA is TGTGCCAGCAGTGAAGTTGGGAGTCAGCCCCAGCATTTT. It codes for CASSEVGSQPQHF.

This clone was recorded once. V and J are TRBV5-4 and TRBJ2-3, with D tentatively TRBD1 (6 bases). Deletions cut 0 bases from V and 2 bases from J, with 13 bases between. The CDR3 is 16 amino acids. Per germline, CDR1 SGHNT and CDR2 YYREEE (reference sequence). CDR3 protein: CASSLGPQGYTDTQYF. DNA of the CDR3: TGTGCCAGCAGCTTGGGACCCCAGGGGTACACAGATACGCAGTATTTT.

The chain links TRBV29-1 to TRBJ1-1; no clear D. The germline V and J ends were trimmed by 3 bases and 3 bases, with 14 bases remaining between them. Germline assignment: CDR1 SQVTM and CDR2 ANQGSEA. The CDR3 has 14 amino acids. CDR3 coding DNA: TGCAGCGTTGAGCCAGGACTTGTTTACACTGAAGCTTTCTTT. Translating gives CSVEPGLVYTEAFF.

CDR3 protein: CASSLDRSQGQDTQYF. In DNA, the CDR3 is TGTGCCAGCAGCTTAGATAGGTCACAGGGACAAGATACGCAGTATTTT. The rearrangement uses TRBV11-1 and TRBJ2-3, with TRBD1 as a possible D gene (6 bases). V was pared by 1 base and J by 5 bases, with 16 bases between. This CDR3 contains 16 residues. From germline, CDR1 is SGHAT and CDR2 FQDESV (reference sequence).

This chain links TRBV6-6 with TRBJ2-3; 7 bases line up with TRBD2. Germline V gene lookup returns CDR1 MNHNY and CDR2 SVGAGI (reference sequence). The CDR3 is 14 amino acids. V was pared by 8 bases and J by 3 bases, with 8 bases of the junction left unmatched. The CDR3 loop is CASSQAGITDTQYF. In nucleotides, the CDR3 is TGTGCCAGCTCGCAAGCGGGAATTACAGATACGCAGTATTTT.

This chain links TRBV7-9 with TRBJ2-4; possibly TRBD2 for D (6 bases). The CDR3 is made up of 14 amino acids. V lost 5 bases and J 0 bases, leaving 8 bases between the germline ends. CDR1 and CDR2 from the germline V gene are SEHNR and FQNEAQ (reference sequence). The CDR3 is CASSAGLAKNIQYF. CDR3 nucleotides: TGTGCCAGCAGCGCGGGACTAGCCAAAAACATTCAGTACTTC.

This chain connects TRBV7-2 to TRBJ2-2; 12 bases agree with TRBD2. CDR1 is SGHTA and CDR2 is FQGNSA in the germline V gene. Trimming removed 5 bases from V and 1 base from J; junction bases left unmatched: 8. This CDR3 spans 18 amino acids. This CDR3 is CASSILAGGDQNTGELFF. DNA of the CDR3: TGTGCCAGCAGCATCCTAGCGGGAGGGGATCAGAACACCGGGGAGCTGTTTTTT.

This chain connects TRBV29-1 to TRBJ2-3; TRBD2 is a possible D gene (6 bases). Trimming took 7 bases from V and 0 from J, leaving 11 bases between them. CDR3 length: 13 amino acids. Germline V CDR1 and CDR2: SQVTM, ANQGSEA. The CDR3 here is CSEGLPSTDTQYF. CDR3 nucleotide sequence: TGCAGCGAGGGACTTCCGAGCACAGATACGCAGTATTTT.